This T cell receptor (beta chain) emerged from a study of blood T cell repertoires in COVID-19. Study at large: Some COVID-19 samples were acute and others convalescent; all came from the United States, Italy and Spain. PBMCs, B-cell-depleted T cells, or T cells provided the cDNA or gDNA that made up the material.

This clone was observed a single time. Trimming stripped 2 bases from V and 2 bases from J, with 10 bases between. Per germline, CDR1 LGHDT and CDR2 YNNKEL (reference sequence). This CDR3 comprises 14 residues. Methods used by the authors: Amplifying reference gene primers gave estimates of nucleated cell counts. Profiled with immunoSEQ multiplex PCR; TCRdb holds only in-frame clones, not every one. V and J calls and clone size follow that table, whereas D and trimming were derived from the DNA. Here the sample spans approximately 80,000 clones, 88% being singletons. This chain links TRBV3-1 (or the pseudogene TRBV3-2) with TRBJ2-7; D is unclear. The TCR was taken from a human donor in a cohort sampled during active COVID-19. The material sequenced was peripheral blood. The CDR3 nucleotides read TGTGCCAGCAGCCAAAACTCGATACCCTACGAGCAGTACTTC. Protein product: CASSQNSIPYEQYF.